This T cell receptor (beta chain) was retrieved from a study of T and B cells in COVID-19 patients. Across the whole study: Peripheral blood came from COVID-19 patients with active infection or after recovery. The recovered cohort's median age was approximately 37 years, versus less than 70 years in active infection. Of around 20 active-infection patients, 18 carried comorbidities linked to unfavorable COVID-19 outcome. Study-wide points: Patients with COVID-19 reportedly showed strongly skewed T cell receptor beta variable and joining gene usage.

V lost 6 bases and J 2 bases, leaving 11 bases between the germline ends. This CDR3 comprises 14 residues. To note about this clonotype: Its antigen is as yet unknown.

BIOMED2 TRB-A/B primer pools were used in multiplex TRB PCR. Via MiXCR, TCRdb re-called the multiplex PCR reads, giving one row per CDR3 protein. The sample holds approximately 15,000 distinct CDR3 sequences; about 29% are singletons and the top ten take approximately 1.1%. Each TRB amplification used roughly 250-550 ng of genomic DNA from blood. The TCR comes from a human donor who had recovered from COVID-19. Sample: blood. This chain uses TRBV12-3 or TRBV12-4 with TRBJ1-3; D is undetermined. CDR3 in DNA: TGTGCCAGCAGCTCCCGAAGTACTGGAAACACCATATATTTT. Translating it yields CASSSRSTGNTIYF.